These 23 T cell receptor beta chains share one sample of origin, sequenced in a study of somatic mutations in cytotoxic T cells in rheumatoid arthritis. Repertoires were generated with immunoSEQ multiplex PCR, while TCRdb's copy carries only in-frame clones and drops some. This sample has about 29,000 clones, with approximately 86% found just once. Sequenced input: CD8+ T cells sorted from blood. These receptors came from an adult with rheumatoid arthritis.

The chain has TRBV15 and TRBJ2-2; TRBD1 agrees at 9 bases. Germline CDR1 is LNHNV and CDR2 is YYDKDF (reference sequence). The CDR3 spans 23 residues. Trimming took 5 bases from V and 4 from J; bases not matched to a gene: 29. Here the CDR3 reads CATSSRLRDRVFGGGSPTGELFF. CDR3 nucleotides: TGTGCCACCAGCTCTAGACTGCGGGACAGGGTGTTCGGGGGAGGATCCCCCACCGGGGAGCTGTTTTTT.

This chain uses TRBV27 with TRBJ1-5; D remains ambiguous. Germline CDR1 is MNHEY and CDR2 is SMNVEV (reference sequence). The CDR3 is 14 residues long. V was trimmed by 3 bases and J by 5 bases, leaving 11 bases between them. The DNA for the CDR3 is TGTGCCAGCAGTTTTTCAGAAGGTGATCAGCCCCAGCATTTT. It codes for CASSFSEGDQPQHF.

The V and J genes are TRBV6-5 and TRBJ1-1, with 8 bases aligning to TRBD1. Trimming cost V 4 bases and J 1 base; bases outside gene matches: 8. The germline V gene encodes CDR1 MNHEY and CDR2 SVGAGI. The CDR3 is 16 residues long. CDR3 coding DNA: TGTGCCAGCAGTTCTCGGACAGGGCAGGCGAACACTGAAGCTTTCTTT. It yields the protein CASSSRTGQANTEAFF.

The chain recombines TRBV7-9 with TRBJ2-3; D may be TRBD2 (5 bases). The germline CDR1 and CDR2 sequences are SEHNR and FQNEAQ (reference sequence). Trimming removed 6 bases from V and 6 bases from J, with 19 bases in between. This CDR3 has 15 residues. The CDR3 region is CASSPSGGPVDTQYF. The CDR3 DNA follows: TGTGCCAGCAGTCCCTCGGGCGGGCCAGTGGATACGCAGTATTTT.

This chain uses TRBV10-3 with TRBJ2-3, with TRBD2 matching over 8 bases. V gave up 10 bases and J gave up 5 bases; unmatched junction bases: 11. Germline CDR1 is ENHRY and CDR2 is SYGVKD. The CDR3 runs to 14 residues. The CDR3 protein is CATGGRGAIDTQYF. DNA of the CDR3: TGTGCCACCGGAGGGCGGGGGGCGATAGATACGCAGTATTTT.

Of note for this clone: The sample holds other DNA sequences that translate to the same CDR3. The V call is TRBV7-3, the J call TRBJ2-1, with 11 nucleotides matching TRBD2. CDR3 length: 16 residues. CDR1 and CDR2 from the germline V gene are SGHTA and FQGTGA. V trimming: 2 bases; J trimming: 4 bases; junction bases outside the gene matches: 4. CDR3 DNA sequence: TGTGCCAGCAGCTTACTAGCGGGGGGTCCTTACAATGAGCAGTTCTTC. Its protein is CASSLLAGGPYNEQFF.

The rearrangement uses TRBV27 and TRBJ2-1, with D possibly matching TRBD2 (5 bases). CDR1 and CDR2 from the germline V gene are MNHEY and SMNVEV (reference sequence). V was cut by 6 bases and J by 8 bases, with 14 bases left in between. The CDR3 extends over 13 amino acids. The CDR3 protein is CASRSEEEHEQFF. Written as DNA, the CDR3 is TGTGCCAGCAGGTCAGAGGAGGAACATGAGCAGTTCTTC.

The chain joins TRBV2 to TRBJ1-5; D is unclear. The CDR3 loop spans 14 amino acids. V was clipped by 4 bases and J by 0 bases, with 7 bases between them. Per germline, CDR1 SNHLY and CDR2 FYNNEI. CDR3 region: CASSVDDSNQPQHF. The CDR3 coding sequence is TGTGCCAGCAGTGTGGATGATAGCAATCAGCCCCAGCATTTT.

The chain is built from TRBV7-6 and TRBJ2-7, with 12 bases lining up with TRBD2. From germline, CDR1 is SGHVS and CDR2 FNYEAQ. The CDR3 totals 14 residues. With 1 base clipped from V and 7 bases from J, the junction kept 2 bases outside the gene matches. The CDR3 DNA reads TGTGCCAGCAGCTTAGGACTAGCGGGAGCTGAGCAGTACTTC. Protein sequence: CASSLGLAGAEQYF.

The chain uses TRBV27 and TRBJ2-3; perhaps D is TRBD1 or TRBD2 (5 bases each). V lost 8 bases, J lost 5 bases, and 17 bases lay in between. CDR1 is MNHEY and CDR2 is SMNVEV in the germline V gene (reference sequence). The CDR3 is 14 residues long. In nucleotides, the CDR3 is TGTGCCAGCCGGCGGGCGCAGAGGGGAGATACGCAGTATTTT. Its protein product is CASRRAQRGDTQYF.

The chain uses TRBV11-2 and TRBJ1-5, with TRBD1 as a possible D gene (6 bases). The V and J ends lost 5 bases and 3 bases respectively, with 11 bases between them. The CDR3 totals 14 residues. In germline, CDR1 is SGHAT, CDR2 FQNNGV. The chain's CDR3 is CASSPAGANQPQHF. As DNA, the CDR3 is TGTGCCAGCAGCCCAGCGGGGGCCAATCAGCCCCAGCATTTT. The entire variable domain, with the rest obtained from reference TRBV11-2 and TRBJ1-5, is as follows: EAGVAQSPRYKIIEKRQSVAFWCNPISGHATLYWYQQILGQGPKLLIQFQNNGVVDDSQLPKDRFSAERLKGVDSTLKIQPAKLEDSAVYLCASSPAGANQPQHFGDGTRLSIL.

The chain links TRBV6-5 to TRBJ1-2; D gene unclear. The CDR3 loop spans 13 amino acids. Trimming pared 5 bases from V and 5 bases from J, leaving 12 bases between. Per germline, CDR1 MNHEY and CDR2 SVGAGI. CDR3 region: CASSLNDIYGYTF. The CDR3 nucleotides read TGTGCCAGCAGTCTCAACGACATTTATGGCTACACCTTC.

CDR3 in amino acids: CASSLFGAGHQPQHF. The DNA of the CDR3 is TGTGCCAGCAGTTTATTTGGGGCAGGGCATCAGCCCCAGCATTTT. The chain has TRBV28 and TRBJ1-5; maybe TRBD1 (5 bases). Germline-derived CDR1 and CDR2 are MDHEN and SYDVKM. V lost 1 base and J 5 bases, leaving 12 bases between the germline ends. This CDR3 is built from 15 residues.

This chain links TRBV6-5 with TRBJ2-1; 10 bases match TRBD2. The germline V gene has CDR1 MNHEY and CDR2 SVGAGI. J lost 7 bases, V lost 4 bases, and 7 bases had no gene match. This CDR3 comprises 15 residues. CDR3 sequence: CASSLSGGGSNEQFF. In DNA, the CDR3 is TGTGCCAGCAGTTTAAGCGGGGGGGGATCGAATGAGCAGTTCTTC.

The gene calls are TRBV7-9 and TRBJ2-2; D tentatively fits TRBD1 or TRBD2 (6 bases each). The ends were cut back, 6 bases at V and 1 base at J, with 15 bases in the middle. The CDR3 consists of 16 residues. CDR1 is SEHNR, CDR2 FQNEAQ, per germline (reference sequence). The CDR3 reads CASSPYREENTGELFF. CDR3 DNA: TGTGCCAGCAGTCCTTACAGGGAGGAGAACACCGGGGAGCTGTTTTTT.

A few counts support this clone. The chain has TRBV7-8 and TRBJ2-3, with 9 positions matching TRBD2. Germline CDR1 SGHVS, CDR2 FQNEAQ. This CDR3 contains 13 residues. V lost 1 base, J lost 13 bases, and 6 bases stayed unmatched. In DNA, the CDR3 is TGTGCCAGCAGCTTAGGAAGGACTAGCGTAGAGTATTTT. Its protein product is CASSLGRTSVEYF.

The chain carries TRBV15 and TRBJ1-2; 7 nucleotides align to TRBD1. J gave up 5 bases and V 0 bases, and 15 bases lay outside the gene matches. The CDR3 runs 18 residues. Germline loops: CDR1 LNHNV, CDR2 YYDKDF (reference sequence). CDR3 bases: TGTGCCACCAGCAGAGAAAGGGACAGTCCAAACTCGGGATATGGCTACACCTTC. Translation gives CATSRERDSPNSGYGYTF.

This chain connects TRBV10-3 to TRBJ1-5; 8 bases fit TRBD1. The CDR3 loop spans 15 amino acids. Germline trimming cut 2 bases from V and 5 bases from J; bases unmatched to any gene: 5. The V gene's germline CDR1 is ENHRY and CDR2 SYGVKD. The CDR3 loop is CAISEAGGGDQPQHF. Here the CDR3 DNA reads TGTGCCATCAGTGAGGCAGGGGGCGGGGATCAGCCCCAGCATTTT.

This sequence joins TRBV5-1 and TRBJ2-1; 11 bases fit TRBD2. The germline V gene encodes CDR1 SGHRS and CDR2 YFSETQ. The length of the CDR3 is 19 residues. V lost 1 base and J lost 3; bases outside the gene matches: 12. In nucleotides, the CDR3 is TGCGCCAGCAGCTTGCTACCCGGGACTAGCGGACAGGGCTACAATGAGCAGTTCTTC. It codes for CASSLLPGTSGQGYNEQFF.

This chain connects TRBV6-4 to TRBJ1-1; tentative D call: TRBD1 (5 bases). V was trimmed by 4 bases and J by 1 base, leaving 7 bases between them. The CDR3 totals 13 residues. Germline CDR1 and CDR2: MRHNA and SNTAGT. The CDR3 region has the DNA TGTGCCAGCAGTGTCGGGGGGAACACTGAAGCTTTCTTT. It translates to CASSVGGNTEAFF.

The chain couples TRBV6-1 to TRBJ2-7, with D perhaps matching TRBD1 (6 bases). The CDR3 totals 13 residues. The V gene lost 2 bases and the J gene lost 3 bases, with 8 bases spanning the gap. From germline, CDR1 is MNHNS and CDR2 SASEGT. The CDR3 loop reads CASSEFRGYEQYF. The CDR3 bases are TGTGCCAGCAGTGAATTCAGGGGCTACGAGCAGTACTTC.

This chain links TRBV29-1 with TRBJ2-5, with no clear D. Trimming cost V 5 bases and J 1 base, with 17 bases left between them. In germline, CDR1 is SQVTM, CDR2 ANQGSEA. CDR3 length: 15 residues. The CDR3 nucleotides read TGCAGCGTTAACGGGCAGCCAATTTTCCAAGAGACCCAGTACTTC. Protein sequence: CSVNGQPIFQETQYF.

V gene TRBV5-1 combines with J gene TRBJ2-1; weak D call: TRBD1 (5 bases). Germline V gives CDR1 SGHRS, CDR2 YFSETQ. V was pared by 0 bases and J by 3 bases, with 13 bases between. The CDR3 runs to 16 residues. DNA of the CDR3: TGCGCCAGCAGCTTGGAGGTCCAGGGCTTCTACAATGAGCAGTTCTTC. Translated, it gives CASSLEVQGFYNEQFF.